This T cell receptor (beta chain) originates from a study of T cell responses to AZD1222 COVID-19 vaccine (dated by TCRdb to about 2021). Regarding the research as a whole: A total of approximately 230 trial participants underwent TCR sequencing, of whom about 200 received two doses of AZD1222 and around 25 received two doses of the MenACWY control vaccine. Enrollment into the trials was organized by age into subgroups of 18-55, 56-69 and 70-plus years, and those subgroups contained 148, 28 and 57 TCR-sequenced participants, respectively. General study outcomes and caveats: The 56-69-year group was small, and its depth increase did not reach significance, likely because of low power. CD4 TCRs associated with the vaccine covered the entire spike protein, and the dominant responses were in regions 160-218 and 743-854. Because no day 14 peak-response samples were available, the repertoires could be characterized only after the peak T cell response. Reportedly, close to half of the unique spike-specific TCRs recognized epitopes lying outside the regions that are mutated in the B.1.351 and B.1.1.7 variants. Most participants were white British and females outnumbered males, and the authors suggested that clonal diversity may have been underestimated. Spike-specific TCR breadth and depth rose significantly after two AZD1222 doses compared with day 0 and with MenACWY recipients. Conclusions about previously exposed vaccinees were limited because only 5 or 6 AZD1222 recipients were SARS-CoV-2 seropositive at baseline.

The CDR3 regions of human TCRbeta chains were analyzed by immunosequencing. For the original study's pipeline: TCRs in the repertoires were matched against a reference library of SARS-CoV-2-specific TCRs that had been generated with the MIRA antigen-specificity platform. Breadth meant the fraction of unique TCRs that were SARS-CoV-2-associated, whereas depth meant the fraction of total T cells that were SARS-CoV-2-associated. Using the MIRA data, each spike-specific TCR was assigned both to the spike region to which the TCR was reactive and to a CD4 or CD8 class. Log10-transformed breadth and depth values were compared by one-way ANOVA with Sidak's multiple comparisons tests. TCRdb limited this immuneACCESS table to in-frame rearrangements with V and J called. A share of clones is missing; checked studies link under half to unresolved V genes, and the rest is unexplained. V and J calls and clone size follow that table, whereas D and trimming were derived from the DNA. The sample yields about 140,000 clones; 70% to 90% were counted once. Jointly, the top ten make up about 3.1% of the sample.

A note on this clone: This receptor's antigen is unknown. Nothing much larger sits one base from this clone, and base qualities are not available.

Interpreted using the paper, the time point label stands for: about 28 days (+/-7) after the second vaccine dose. AZD1222 recipients given second doses at about 4 weeks or at about 12 weeks were pooled, since spike-specific TCR depth and breadth were not found to differ between the two schedules. Vaccinee samples came from UK trials COV001 and COV002, including a single-blind randomized controlled phase 2/3 trial of AZD1222 (ChAdOx1 nCoV-19) in healthy adults. For TCRbeta chain sequencing, PBMC samples were collected from trial participants at day 0 and at day 28 after the second dose. CDR1 and CDR2, per the germline V gene (reference sequence), are GTSNPN and SVGIG. From the cysteine up to the phenylalanine, the CDR3 has a length of 13 residues. Of all the DNA, just the CDR3 is kept, 39 bases in frame from base 1. V loses 4 bases of germline sequence and J loses 5 bases, and the interval between the two ends is 14 bases.

The clonotype originates from an adult who received the AZD1222 COVID-19 vaccine. The sample consisted of peripheral blood, taken 28 days after the second AZD1222 dose. This chain is built from TRBV30 and TRBJ1-1; the D gene identity is not certain. The CDR3 protein sequence reads: CAWISRRETEAFF. The nucleotide sequence is given as TGTGCCTGGATCTCCCGTCGAGAGACTGAAGCTTTCTTT.